This note documents a single T cell receptor beta chain sequence. This clonotype was detected only a few times. Its cognate antigen has yet to be identified. No much larger clone is present one base from it, and per-base qualities are unavailable. This sample is part of a study of response to subunit inactivated influenza vaccine (dated by TCRdb to between 2018 and 2020). Some background on the complete study: Deep quantitative T cell receptor repertoire profiling was used in the study to track responses to a trivalent subunit inactivated influenza vaccine.

The paper's findings and limits, for the study overall: The authors suggested that each seasonal influenza vaccination may recruit only a limited number of new T cells.

The CDR3 sequence holds 13 residues, the cysteine and phenylalanine included. The DNA shown is the 39-base CDR3, in frame from base 1. CDR1 is given as DFQATT and CDR2 as SNEGSKA, both from the germline V gene (reference sequence). V lost 2 bases and J lost 4 bases; the stretch between them is 9 bases long. Library prep was done by RT-PCR. Sequencing relied on an Illumina HiSeq 2500. Starting from the raw public reads, TCRdb applied fastp trimming at Q25, assembled clones with MiXCR and retained in-frame beta chains. Every CDR3 protein is listed once, alongside the most common genes and DNA of its rows. In all, the sample holds 500,000 to 550,000 distinct CDR3 sequences, and around 25% of those were seen once. 2.5% to 3% of the sample rests with the top ten. In addition, the sample was reused for a study of T cells expressing NK-cell markers. As that second paper reports: TCR beta cDNA libraries were prepared using 5'RACE template switching, which introduced a universal primer site and unique molecular identifiers. TCR beta-chain repertoires were profiled in sorted CD3+CD56+NKG2C+, CD3+CD56+NKG2C- and CD3+CD56-NKG2C+ T-cell subsets from several donors. Among the eight sequenced donors, only one was HCMV-seronegative, while the other seven were HCMV-seropositive. To restrict sorting to alphabetaTCR-expressing T cells, an anti-gammadeltaTCR antibody was added in several experiments. In several donors, the dominant CD3+CD56+NKG2C+ clonotypes were among the top 10 CD8+ clonotypes and accounted for roughly 1.0-8% of CD8+ T cells. Those dominant clonotypes were again the most abundant among CD3+CD56-NKG2C+ cells in a few donors, at about 25-60.1%. It remained unclear whether the expanded NKG2C-expressing T cell clones were specific for HCMV antigens. Randomly selected healthy volunteers, three men and five women, were used as the eight sequenced donors. HCMV serostatus was determined by detecting HCMV-specific IgG in serum with a commercial ELISA kit. Ficoll density gradient centrifugation was used to isolate peripheral blood mononuclear cells from blood. Using Miltenyi isolation kits, CD4+ and CD8+ T cells were isolated from PBMC through magnetic immunoseparation. cDNA synthesis was primed from the TCR beta constant segment, followed by two successive PCR amplification steps. The libraries were sequenced on Illumina HiSeq 2000/2500, MiSeq or NextSeq, producing 2 x 150 bp reads. MIGEC handled demultiplexing of the reads and grouping by UMI, while MiTCR was used to assemble and quantify clonotypes. To exclude erroneous sequences, any TCR cDNA sequence not supported by at least two reads was discarded. The tcR package was used for downstream repertoire analysis, and clonotypes were matched across fractions by CDR3 nucleotide sequence plus V segment. Antigen specificity was annotated against VDJdb with VDJmatch, allowing one amino acid substitution in CDR3.

The sequences come from CD4+ T cells sorted from PBMCs, collected roughly 12 days after vaccination. The TCR originated in a man in his fifties who received an inactivated influenza vaccine. Donor details come from another sample of the same person, matched by shared clones. This chain joins TRBV20-1 to TRBJ2-1; TRBD2 is perhaps the D gene, given 5 matching bases. The nucleotide sequence reads as follows: TGCAGTGCTAGACGAGGGATTTACAATGAGCAGTTCTTC. Its amino acids are CSARRGIYNEQFF.